These 13 T cell receptor beta chains were sequenced from one sample in a study of Tregs in tolerant kidney transplant recipients. Related graft donors supplied nonmyeloablative bone marrow transplants, and mixed chimerism was transient. Assay: immunoSEQ multiplex PCR; the TCRdb copy retains only in-frame clones and omits some. The sample consists of tens of thousands of clones, roughly 86% of them appearing once. The sequences come from CD4+ T cells from blood (PBMCs), collected 6 months after the transplant. The receptor set was obtained from a human patient who received a combined kidney and bone marrow transplant. Some T cells may be transferred from the graft donor.

The chain uses TRBV5-6 and TRBJ2-1; 10 bases match TRBD2. The CDR3 loop spans 15 amino acids. The germline V gene has CDR1 SGHDT and CDR2 YYEEEE. Losses at the gene ends were 1 base for V and 9 bases for J; bases not matched to a gene: 7. The CDR3 bases are TGTGCCAGCAGCTTGTTACCTAGCGGGAGCATTGAGCAGTTCTTC. It yields the protein CASSLLPSGSIEQFF.

The chain uses TRBV5-1 and TRBJ2-5; 7 bases match TRBD2. J gave up 1 base and V 0 bases, and 3 bases lay outside the gene matches. Per germline, CDR1 SGHRS and CDR2 YFSETQ. This CDR3 contains 15 residues. CDR3 amino acids: CASSLGGGVQETQYF. The CDR3 DNA reads as TGCGCCAGCAGCTTGGGGGGAGGGGTCCAAGAGACCCAGTACTTC.

The V and J genes are TRBV5-1 and TRBJ2-1; 7 positions match TRBD2. With V trimmed by 5 bases and J by 3 bases, 5 bases remained unmatched. Germline lookup yields CDR1 SGHRS and CDR2 YFSETQ. This CDR3 spans 14 amino acids. The DNA of the CDR3 is TGCGCCAGCAGTTGGGAGGGAAGCTACAATGAGCAGTTCTTC. Translation gives CASSWEGSYNEQFF.

In DNA, the CDR3 is TGTGCCAGCAGCCTTACAGTGAACACTGAAGCTTTCTTT. Its translation: CASSLTVNTEAFF. The chain recombines TRBV11-2 with TRBJ1-1, with D unresolved. Germline-derived CDR1 and CDR2 are SGHAT and FQNNGV. Trimming left V 5 bases short and J 0 bases short, with 7 bases between. The CDR3 runs 13 residues.

On this clone itself: Different DNA sequences within this sample yield the same CDR3. V and J are TRBV7-9 and TRBJ2-1, with 11 bases fitting TRBD2. The CDR3 has 16 amino acids. V shed 5 bases and J 4 bases; nucleotides not matched to a gene: 7. CDR1 and CDR2 from the germline V gene are SEHNR and FQNEAQ (reference sequence). The CDR3 loop is CASSVSLAGAYNEQFF. CDR3 sequence (DNA): TGTGCCAGCAGCGTCTCACTAGCGGGGGCGTACAATGAGCAGTTCTTC.

This rearrangement joins TRBV5-4 to TRBJ2-2, with D possibly matching TRBD1 (6 bases). Germline CDR1 is SGHNT and CDR2 is YYREEE (reference sequence). V lost 6 bases and J 3 bases, leaving 21 bases between the germline ends. The CDR3 totals 17 residues. The CDR3 bases are TGTGCCAGCACCTCCCGCGGTGGGGGCCGTGACACCGGGGAGCTGTTTTTT. This codes for CASTSRGGGRDTGELFF. Full variable domain (missing parts from reference TRBV5-4 and TRBJ2-2): ETGVTQSPTHLIKTRGQQVTLRCSSQSGHNTVSWYQQALGQGPQFIFQYYREEENGRGNFPPRFSGLQFPNYSSELNVNALELDDSALYLCASTSRGGGRDTGELFFGEGSRLTVL.

The chain uses TRBV27 and TRBJ1-2; D unresolved. Looked up from germline, CDR1 is MNHEY and CDR2 is SMNVEV (reference sequence). V lost 4 bases, J lost 8 bases, and 8 bases lay in between. The CDR3 is 11 residues long. CDR3 sequence: CASSSGYGYTF. The CDR3 bases are TGTGCCAGCAGTTCCGGGTACGGCTACACCTTC.

V and J are TRBV5-1 and TRBJ2-2; 8 nucleotides agree with TRBD2. V lost 5 bases to trimming and J lost 7 bases; unmatched junction nucleotides: 7. CDR1 and CDR2 (germline): SGHRS, YFSETQ. The CDR3 covers 14 residues. Written as DNA, the CDR3 is TGCGCCAGCAGTCTGGGACTAGACCTCGGGGAGCTGTTTTTT. Translation gives CASSLGLDLGELFF.

This chain joins TRBV30 and TRBJ1-5; 7 bases are shared with TRBD1. V lost 1 base to trimming and J lost 5 bases; unmatched junction nucleotides: 11. The CDR3 is made up of 16 amino acids. CDR1 is GTSNPN and CDR2 is SVGIG in the germline V gene (reference sequence). CDR3 bases: TGTGCCTGGAGTGCACCTCAGGACAGGAGTGATCAGCCCCAGCATTTT. Amino acids: CAWSAPQDRSDQPQHF.

This clone showed up just a few times. This chain joins TRBV7-8 and TRBJ1-1; 10 nucleotides match TRBD1. From germline, CDR1 is SGHVS and CDR2 FQNEAQ. V dropped 5 bases and J dropped 1; count of bases not matched to a gene: 10. This CDR3 has 17 residues. In DNA, the CDR3 is TGTGCCAGCAGCCCCGGACAGGGGGGCGATTGGAACACTGAAGCTTTCTTT. Translated, it gives CASSPGQGGDWNTEAFF. The whole variable domain, filled in from reference TRBV7-8 and TRBJ1-1, reads GAGVSQSPRYKVAKRGQDVALRCDPISGHVSLFWYQQALGQGPEFLTYFQNEAQLDKSGLPSDRFFAERPEGSVSTLKIQRTQQEDSAVYLCASSPGQGGDWNTEAFFGQGTRLTVV.

The chain links TRBV13 to TRBJ2-1; 8 nucleotides agree with TRBD1. In germline, CDR1 is PRHDT, CDR2 FYEKMQ (reference sequence). The CDR3 is made up of 16 amino acids. J gave up 2 bases and V 6 bases, and 9 bases lay outside the gene matches. In nucleotides, the CDR3 is TGTGCCAGCAGGAGGACACCAGGGGGCGCCTACAATGAGCAGTTCTTC. Protein sequence: CASRRTPGGAYNEQFF. The full variable domain, its missing parts supplied by reference TRBV13 and TRBJ2-1, is AAGVIQSPRHLIKEKRETATLKCYPIPRHDTVYWYQQGPGQDPQFLISFYEKMQSDKGSIPDRFSAQQFSDYHSELNMSSLELGDSALYFCASRRTPGGAYNEQFFGPGTRLTVL.

The chain employs TRBV6-5 and TRBJ1-2, with a tentative D call TRBD1 (5 bases). V lost 8 bases and J lost 5, with 15 bases in between. CDR1 and CDR2 (germline): MNHEY, SVGAGI. The CDR3 covers 13 residues. The CDR3 DNA reads as TGTGCCAGCTGGCCGGGGGGAGGGTATGGCTACACCTTC. Encoded protein: CASWPGGGYGYTF.

This rearrangement joins TRBV19 to TRBJ2-6; 7 bases agree with TRBD2. The CDR3 runs 18 residues. The J segment lost 0 bases and the V segment lost 7 bases, leaving 12 bases of the junction unmatched. Germline assignment: CDR1 LNHDA and CDR2 SQIVND (reference sequence). The CDR3 nucleotides are TGTGCCAGTAAGAGGGGAGGGGCAAAATTCTCTGGGGCCAACGTCCTGACTTTC. It specifies CASKRGGAKFSGANVLTF.